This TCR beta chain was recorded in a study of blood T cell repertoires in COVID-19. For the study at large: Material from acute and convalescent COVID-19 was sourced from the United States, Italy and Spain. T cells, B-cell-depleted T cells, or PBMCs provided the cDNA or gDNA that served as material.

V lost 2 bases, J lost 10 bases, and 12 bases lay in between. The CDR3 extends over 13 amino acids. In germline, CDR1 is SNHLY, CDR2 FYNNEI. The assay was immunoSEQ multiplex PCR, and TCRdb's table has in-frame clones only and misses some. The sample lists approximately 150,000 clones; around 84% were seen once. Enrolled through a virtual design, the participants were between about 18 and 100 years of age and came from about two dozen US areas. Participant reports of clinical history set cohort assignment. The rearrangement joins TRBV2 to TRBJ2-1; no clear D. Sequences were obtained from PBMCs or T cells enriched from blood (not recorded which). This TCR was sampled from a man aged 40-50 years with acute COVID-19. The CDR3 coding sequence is TGTGCCAGCAGTGAAATCCGGGTCGGGGAGCAGTTCTTC. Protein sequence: CASSEIRVGEQFF.